One sample yielded the 25 T cell receptor beta chains listed below, sequenced in a study of blood T cell repertoires in COVID-19. TCRdb keeps only in-frame clones here, not all; method: immunoSEQ multiplex PCR. Of 140,000 or so clones listed, approximately 89% are singletons. The sequenced sample consisted of peripheral blood. These receptors came from a human donor in a cohort sampled during active COVID-19.

The rearrangement uses TRBV27 and TRBJ2-3, with D possibly matching TRBD1 (6 bases). The CDR3 loop spans 16 amino acids. The germline gives CDR1 MNHEY, CDR2 SMNVEV (reference sequence). The germline V and J ends were trimmed by 2 bases and 1 base, with 13 bases remaining between them. In nucleotides, the CDR3 is TGTGCCAGCAGTTTAGCCACAGGGAGTCGCACAGATACGCAGTATTTT. As protein: CASSLATGSRTDTQYF.

This chain connects TRBV7-6 to TRBJ1-6, with a tentative D call TRBD1 (5 bases). The CDR3 is 15 amino acids. V gave up 5 bases and J gave up 6 bases, with 14 bases separating them. CDR1 is SGHVS, CDR2 FNYEAQ, per germline. DNA for the CDR3: TGTGCCAGCAGCGTAAACGGGGGGTCTAATTCACCCCTCCACTTT. It translates to CASSVNGGSNSPLHF. Full variable domain (outside the CDR3, taken from reference TRBV7-6 and TRBJ1-6): GAGVSQSPRYKVTKRGQDVALRCDPISGHVSLYWYRQALGQGPEFLTYFNYEAQQDKSGLPNDRFSAERPEGSISTLTIQRTEQRDSAMYRCASSVNGGSNSPLHFGNGTRLTVT.

The V and J genes are TRBV19 and TRBJ2-3; 7 nucleotides line up with TRBD2. The germline V gene encodes CDR1 LNHDA and CDR2 SQIVND (reference sequence). With 4 bases clipped from V and 1 base from J, the junction kept 5 bases outside the gene matches. CDR3 length: 15 residues. CDR3 in DNA: TGTGCCAGTAGTAGGGCTAGCGGAGGCACAGATACGCAGTATTTT. It encodes CASSRASGGTDTQYF.

The gene calls are TRBV7-2 and TRBJ2-7; TRBD2 agrees at 7 bases. Germline values: CDR1 SGHTA, CDR2 FQGNSA. V lost 1 base and J lost 1; bases outside the gene matches: 4. CDR3 size: 15 residues. This chain's CDR3 is CASSLDRRGSYEQYF. The CDR3 DNA follows: TGTGCCAGCAGCTTAGATAGGCGGGGGTCCTACGAGCAGTACTTC.

The genes are TRBV4-2 and TRBJ2-1; TRBD2 is a possible D gene (7 bases). V lost 4 bases, J lost 8 bases, and 24 bases lay in between. CDR1 LGHNA and CDR2 YNFKEQ come from the germline V gene. The CDR3 has 17 residues. The CDR3 DNA reads TGTGCCAGCAGCCCCCGGACCCGGGGGGCCGCTCGCGATGAGCAGTTCTTC. Protein: CASSPRTRGAARDEQFF.

V usage is TRBV21-1 and J usage is TRBJ2-1; the D call TRBD1 from the table was never checked on the DNA. TRBV21-1 is a known pseudogene. CDR3 length: 15 residues. The chain's CDR3 is CASSNSGGRGNEQFF. The CDR3 DNA reads as TGTGCCAGCAGCAACTCAGGGGGCCGGGGCAATGAGCAGTTCTTC.

J is TRBJ2-3 and V is TRBV5-1; 11 bases are shared with TRBD2. Trimming took 1 base from V and 1 from J; bases not matched to a gene: 5. The CDR3 runs 17 residues. The germline gives CDR1 SGHRS, CDR2 YFSETQ. The CDR3 region has the DNA TGCGCCAGCAGCTTGTTCGTACTAGCGGGGGGCACAGATACGCAGTATTTT. Amino acids: CASSLFVLAGGTDTQYF.

This clone was counted between two and nine times. The chain links TRBV7-9 to TRBJ1-1, with 7 nucleotides matching TRBD1. The CDR3 extends over 18 amino acids. Per germline, CDR1 SEHNR and CDR2 FQNEAQ (reference sequence). The trim removed 6 bases at V and 1 base at J, leaving 17 bases unmatched. The CDR3 protein is CASSSPYRGRLGNTEAFF. As DNA, the CDR3 is TGTGCCAGCAGTTCTCCTTACAGGGGCAGACTAGGGAACACTGAAGCTTTCTTT.

The chain carries TRBV6-6 and TRBJ1-2; D perhaps matches TRBD1 (5 bases). The CDR3 spans 15 residues. Germline V gene sequence: CDR1 MNHNY, CDR2 SVGAGI (reference sequence). V shed 6 bases and J shed 0 bases, with 14 bases lying between them. The CDR3 region is CASRDLGGTNYGYTF. CDR3 nucleotides: TGTGCCAGCAGAGACCTCGGGGGAACTAACTATGGCTACACCTTC.

Here the CDR3 reads CAISEGGLAGDTQYF. The CDR3 nucleotides are TGTGCCATCAGTGAGGGGGGACTAGCGGGGGATACGCAGTATTTT. V and J are TRBV10-3 and TRBJ2-3, with 13 bases lining up with TRBD2. J gave up 6 bases and V 2 bases, and 2 bases lay outside the gene matches. The CDR3 runs to 15 residues. The germline V gene has CDR1 ENHRY and CDR2 SYGVKD.

As concerns this clone: The identical CDR3 is also encoded by other nucleotide sequences in the sample. The chain employs TRBV12-3 or TRBV12-4 and TRBJ1-5; 7 nucleotides agree with TRBD1. The CDR3 is 13 amino acids. V gave up 2 bases and J gave up 5 bases; unmatched junction bases: 0. CDR3 nucleotides: TGTGCCAGCAGTTTACAGGGGGATCAGCCCCAGCATTTT. It yields the protein CASSLQGDQPQHF.

This rearrangement joins TRBV20-1 to TRBJ1-1; possible D gene TRBD1, 6 bases. Trimming shortened V by 6 bases and J by 12 bases, and 17 bases separated the two germline ends. CDR1 DFQATT and CDR2 SNEGSKA come from the germline V gene (reference sequence). This CDR3 is 11 amino acids long. The CDR3 DNA reads TGCAGTGCCCAAACAGGGAGACCCTCTTTCTTT. It codes for CSAQTGRPSFF.

This chain connects TRBV7-9 to TRBJ1-1, with D possibly matching TRBD1 (6 bases). The CDR3 spans 12 residues. V was shortened by 4 bases and J by 5 bases, with 8 bases between the two germline ends. Looked up from germline, CDR1 is SEHNR and CDR2 is FQNEAQ (reference sequence). The CDR3 region has the DNA TGTGCCAGCAGCTCAGGACAGACTGAAGCTTTCTTT. Translation: CASSSGQTEAFF. Full variable domain (missing parts from reference TRBV7-9 and TRBJ1-1): DTGVSQNPRHKITKRGQNVTFRCDPISEHNRLYWYRQTLGQGPEFLTYFQNEAQLEKSRLLSDRFSAERPKGSFSTLEIQRTEQGDSAMYLCASSSGQTEAFFGQGTRLTVV.

This clone turned up a few times. The J gene is TRBJ2-2, the V gene TRBV6-5; D gene uncertain. The CDR3 consists of 14 residues. Germline-derived CDR1 and CDR2 are MNHEY and SVGAGI. V lost 2 bases, J lost 1 base, and 5 bases lay in between. The CDR3 is CASSYEENTGELFF. CDR3 in DNA: TGTGCCAGCAGTTACGAGGAGAACACCGGGGAGCTGTTTTTT.

This clone was picked up a small number of times. The chain has TRBV5-4 and TRBJ2-7, with D tentatively TRBD1 (5 bases). Germline loops: CDR1 SGHNT, CDR2 YYREEE (reference sequence). This CDR3 is 12 amino acids long. The V and J ends lost 2 bases and 6 bases respectively, with 9 bases between them. CDR3: CASSFDRSEQYF. For the CDR3, the DNA is TGTGCCAGCAGCTTTGACAGATCCGAGCAGTACTTC.

This chain connects TRBV6-2 or TRBV6-3 to TRBJ2-1, with TRBD2 identical over 14 bases. Trimming cost V 6 bases and J 1 base; bases outside gene matches: 23. CDR3 length: 23 amino acids. Looked up from germline, CDR1 is MNHEY and CDR2 is SVGEGT. In DNA form, the CDR3 reads TGTGCCAGCAGCCCTAAACAGGGCCGACCGCGACTAGCGGGGGGGCCTTCCTACAATGAGCAGTTCTTC. This gives the protein CASSPKQGRPRLAGGPSYNEQFF.

The V gene is TRBV5-1, the J gene TRBJ1-4, with D possibly being TRBD1 (5 bases). V was pared by 3 bases and J by 5 bases, with 14 bases between. This CDR3 is 15 amino acids long. Germline V lookup: CDR1 SGHRS, CDR2 YFSETQ. CDR3 in amino acids: CASSWAQGENEKLFF. CDR3 sequence (DNA): TGCGCCAGCAGCTGGGCCCAGGGCGAGAATGAAAAACTGTTTTTT.

The chain carries TRBV7-8 and TRBJ2-2; 7 bases match TRBD2. Unmatched junction bases numbered 6, after V lost 5 bases and J lost 3 bases. The germline V gene has CDR1 SGHVS and CDR2 FQNEAQ. CDR3 length: 15 residues. This CDR3 is CASSKVSGYTGELFF. Written as DNA, the CDR3 is TGTGCCAGCAGCAAAGTTAGCGGGTACACCGGGGAGCTGTTTTTT.

This clone has a single count. Other DNA sequences in the same sample also yield this CDR3. V is TRBV5-6 and J is TRBJ2-7, with D unclear. CDR3 length equals 12 residues. CDR1 is SGHDT, CDR2 YYEEEE, per germline. The V end lost 3 bases, the J end lost 0 bases, and 4 bases lay between the germline ends. CDR3 region: CASSSSSYEQYF. CDR3 nucleotides: TGTGCCAGCAGCTCTAGCTCCTACGAGCAGTACTTC.

The chain has TRBV16 and TRBJ1-5; 9 bases are a match to TRBD1. Germline V gene sequence: CDR1 KGHSY, CDR2 FQNENV. This CDR3 comprises 14 residues. Trimming cost V 8 bases and J 4 bases; bases outside gene matches: 6. The CDR3 loop reads CASEGTGLNQPQHF. The CDR3 DNA sequence: TGTGCCAGCGAAGGGACAGGGCTGAATCAGCCCCAGCATTTT.

In nucleotides, the CDR3 is TGTGCCAGCTCATCGATGCCGGGACTACAAGAGACCCAGTACTTC. It specifies CASSSMPGLQETQYF. The chain links TRBV18 to TRBJ2-5; 7 nucleotides match TRBD2. This CDR3 contains 15 residues. V shed 5 bases and J 2 bases; nucleotides not matched to a gene: 8. Per the germline V gene, CDR1 is KGHSH and CDR2 is LQKENI.

This rearrangement joins TRBV11-2 to TRBJ2-1; 7 nucleotides align to TRBD2. J was trimmed by 7 bases and V by 4 bases; bases with no gene match: 4. There are 13 residues in the CDR3. Germline V lookup: CDR1 SGHAT, CDR2 FQNNGV. The CDR3 reads CASSWTSVNEQFF. The CDR3 nucleotides are TGTGCCAGCAGCTGGACTAGTGTAAATGAGCAGTTCTTC.

This clone was counted only a few times. This same CDR3 is encoded by further DNA sequences in the sample. This chain connects TRBV5-4 to TRBJ2-7, with 8 bases fitting TRBD2. Germline CDR1 and CDR2: SGHNT and YYREEE (reference sequence). CDR3 length: 15 residues. V was clipped by 3 bases and J by 0 bases; unmatched bases: 5. In DNA form, the CDR3 reads TGTGCCAGCAGCTCAACCGGGACTAGCTCCTACGAGCAGTACTTC. This sequence encodes CASSSTGTSSYEQYF.

The gene calls are TRBV6-2 or TRBV6-3 and TRBJ2-3; no firm D call. This CDR3 region has 16 residues. Germline CDR1 and CDR2: MNHEY and SVGEGT. V shed 5 bases and J shed 0 bases, with 15 bases lying between them. CDR3 protein: CASSRIERRSTDTQYF. CDR3 nucleotides: TGTGCCAGCAGTCGAATTGAGCGCCGGAGCACAGATACGCAGTATTTT.

The chain uses TRBV20-1 and TRBJ1-4; 7 bases fit TRBD1. The V gene end was trimmed by 3 bases and the J gene end by 4 bases; junction bases not matched to a gene: 5. Germline V gene data show CDR1 as DFQATT and CDR2 as SNEGSKA (reference sequence). This CDR3 region has 14 residues. This CDR3 reads CSASTGTVNEKLFF. The CDR3 DNA sequence: TGCAGTGCTAGTACCGGGACAGTTAATGAAAAACTGTTTTTT.